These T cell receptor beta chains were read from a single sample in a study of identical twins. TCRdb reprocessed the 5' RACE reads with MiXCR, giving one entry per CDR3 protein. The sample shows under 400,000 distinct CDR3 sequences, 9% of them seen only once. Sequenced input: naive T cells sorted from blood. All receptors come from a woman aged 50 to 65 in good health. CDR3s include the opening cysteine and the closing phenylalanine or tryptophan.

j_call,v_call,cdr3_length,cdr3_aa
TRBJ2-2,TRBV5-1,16,CASSLVSKRGTGELFF
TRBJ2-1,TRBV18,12,CASSPAGAEQFF
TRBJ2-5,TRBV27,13,CASSWGGGETQYF
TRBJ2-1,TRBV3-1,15,CASSQSPSSYNEQFF
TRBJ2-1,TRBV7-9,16,CASSSIGLAADNEQFF
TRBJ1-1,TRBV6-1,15,CASSEAGGATTEAFF
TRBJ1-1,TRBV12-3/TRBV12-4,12,CASSPGRTEAFF
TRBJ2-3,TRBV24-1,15,CATSDFYAEADTQYF
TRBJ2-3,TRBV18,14,CASSNPAGTDTQYF
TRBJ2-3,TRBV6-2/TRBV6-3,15,CASTYGGRSTDTQYF
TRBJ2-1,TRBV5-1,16,CASSLETSGTHNEQFF